The TCR beta chain described here comes from a study of T cell responses to AZD1222 COVID-19 vaccine. Some clones are missing from TCRdb's copy, which holds only in-frame ones; the method was immunoSEQ multiplex PCR. The data show some 150,000 clones, with around nine tenths seen just once and approximately 5.4% held by the top ten. This CDR3 has 18 residues. The germline CDR1 and CDR2 sequences are KGHSH and LQKENI. Trimming took 4 bases from V and 5 from J; bases not matched to a gene: 15. General study results and limits: Among vaccine-associated CD4 TCRs, coverage spanned spike, with dominance at 160-218 and 743-854. The donor group comprised mostly white British people and more females; the analysis possibly underestimated clonal diversity.

Only one count was recorded for this clone. Antigen: not known. This clonotype was sampled from an adult in good health. This chain connects TRBV18 to TRBJ1-5, with 9 bases fitting TRBD1. This specimen was peripheral blood, taken on day 0 of AZD1222 vaccination. The CDR3 nucleotides are TGTGCCAGCTCACGCCGACCGGGACAGGGATTAAAAGATCAGCCCCAGCATTTT. It is translated as CASSRRPGQGLKDQPQHF.